This T cell receptor (beta chain) was recovered during a study of blood T cell repertoires in COVID-19. This clone was observed once. Assay used: immunoSEQ multiplex PCR; TCRdb lists only in-frame clones, some missing. This repertoire shows around 180,000 clones, roughly 78% found once; its top ten account for 6.5% to 8%. Source material: peripheral blood. This clonotype was sampled from a man between 65 and 85 years old with active or convalescent COVID-19.

CDR3 in DNA: TGTGCCAGCAGCCAAGAGCCTAGCGTCAATGAGCAGTTCTTC. This translates into CASSQEPSVNEQFF. V is TRBV3-1 (or the pseudogene TRBV3-2) and J is TRBJ2-1; TRBD2 is a possible D gene (6 bases). The CDR3 length is 14 residues. Germline V gene data show CDR1 as LGHDT and CDR2 as YNNKEL (reference sequence). Trimming cost V 0 bases and J 6 bases, with 9 bases left between them.